This T cell receptor (beta chain) was sequenced for a study of blood T cell repertoires in COVID-19. The wider study: The analysed material was cDNA or gDNA that came from T cells, B-cell-depleted T cells, or PBMCs.

The CDR3 consists of 15 residues. The germline V gene encodes CDR1 MDHEN and CDR2 SYDVKM. Losses at the gene ends were 6 bases for V and 4 bases for J; bases not matched to a gene: 7. In the original workflow: Amplified reference gene primers provided the basis for estimating nucleated cell counts. Only in-frame clones appear in the TCRdb table, and some are missing; sequencing was by immunoSEQ multiplex PCR. The V and J calls and clone size were taken over from that table, and D and trimming were inferred from the DNA. The table has 120,000 or so clones, 88% seen once. Sequencing was performed on peripheral blood. The sequence derives from a human donor in a cohort sampled during active COVID-19. The chain uses TRBV28 and TRBJ1-4; TRBD1 aligns across 8 bases. The CDR3 coding sequence is TGTGCCAGCAGGGTGGGACAGGCTGGTAATGAAAAACTGTTTTTT. Its translation: CASRVGQAGNEKLFF.